The rows below give T cell receptor beta chains drawn from one sample of a study of OX40 agonist ivuxolimab in advanced cancers. This table comes from immunoSEQ multiplex PCR, and its TCRdb copy is limited to in-frame clones, with some not included. The table shows around 53,000 clones, with about 88% occurring only once. The specimen was CD4+ or CD8+ T cells sorted from blood, collected in a trial of the OX40 agonist ivuxolimab. These receptors all come from an adult with an advanced solid tumor such as melanoma, head and neck, liver or kidney cancer. Each CDR3 is given with its conserved first and last residue. A D gene is named only where the DNA matches it firmly. Not every row has a clone size; where given, it reads once, few, many or a size class.

d_call	v_call	j_call	clone_size	cdr3_aa	cdr3_nt
TRBD1	TRBV18	TRBJ1-5	few	CASSRQGWDQPQHF	TGTGCCAGCTCACGACAGGGTTGGGATCAGCCCCAGCATTTT
TRBD2	TRBV10-1	TRBJ2-7	NA	CASSKTGLEDEQYF	TGCGCCAGCAGCAAAACGGGACTAGAAGACGAGCAGTACTTC
NA	TRBV6-1	TRBJ1-1	few	CASRRGWDTEAFF	TGTGCCAGCAGAAGGGGATGGGACACTGAAGCTTTCTTT
TRBD2	TRBV30	TRBJ2-3	once	CAWNSGLAGTDTQYF	TGTGCCTGGAATTCGGGACTAGCGGGGACAGATACGCAGTATTTT
TRBD1	TRBV9	TRBJ2-1	NA	CASSVALGGQGANEQFF	TGTGCCAGCAGCGTAGCTTTGGGAGGACAGGGGGCAAATGAGCAGTTCTTC
TRBD2	TRBV28	TRBJ2-2	NA	CASSTPSGSDTGELFF	TGTGCCAGCAGTACCCCCAGCGGGAGCGACACCGGGGAGCTGTTTTTT
NA	TRBV4-2	TRBJ2-3	NA	CASSPGGTDTQYF	TGTGCCAGCAGCCCGGGGGGCACAGATACGCAGTATTTT
NA	TRBV12-5	TRBJ1-5	NA	CASGLGVGSNQPQHF	TGTGCTAGTGGTTTGGGGGTAGGCAGCAATCAGCCCCAGCATTTT
TRBD1	TRBV28	TRBJ2-1	NA	CASSETGTYNEQFF	TGTGCCAGCAGCGAGACAGGGACCTACAATGAGCAGTTCTTC
TRBD1	TRBV18	TRBJ1-3	NA	CASSQDRGRERNTIYF	TGTGCCAGCTCACAGGACAGGGGGCGCGAGCGAAACACCATATATTTT
TRBD1	TRBV19	TRBJ1-3	NA	CASSLLSDRGLGNTIYF	TGTGCCAGTAGCCTCCTTTCGGACAGGGGGCTGGGAAACACCATATATTTT
NA	TRBV2	TRBJ2-5	NA	CASSEDRLAETQYF	TGTGCCAGCAGCGAGGACCGACTTGCGGAGACCCAGTACTTC
TRBD2	TRBV2	TRBJ2-7	NA	CASRGQSGTSVYEQYF	TGTGCCAGCAGGGGACAGTCCGGGACTAGCGTCTACGAGCAGTACTTC
TRBD1	TRBV7-2	TRBJ1-1	NA	CASSKGGTGGYTEAFF	TGTGCCAGCAGCAAGGGGGGGACAGGGGGCTATACTGAAGCTTTCTTT
NA	TRBV9	TRBJ2-2	NA	CASSVGVGELFF	TGTGCCAGCAGCGTAGGGGTCGGGGAGCTGTTTTTT
TRBD1	TRBV9	TRBJ1-1	NA	CASSGTGGNTEAFF	TGTGCCAGCAGCGGGACAGGGGGCAACACTGAAGCTTTCTTT
NA	TRBV7-2	TRBJ1-1	NA	CASSSGRRFTEAFF	TGTGCCAGCAGCTCCGGACGGCGCTTCACTGAAGCTTTCTTT
TRBD2	TRBV30	TRBJ2-3	NA	CACTLAGVDTQYF	TGTGCCTGCACACTAGCGGGGGTAGATACGCAGTATTTT
NA	TRBV10-3	TRBJ2-3	NA	CAIRATVGTDTQYF	TGTGCCATCAGGGCGACCGTGGGCACAGATACGCAGTATTTT
TRBD2	TRBV18	TRBJ2-7	NA	CASSPPRGLAGGPGEQYF	TGTGCCAGCTCACCACCGAGGGGGTTGGCGGGAGGGCCTGGCGAGCAGTACTTC
NA	TRBV21-1	TRBJ2-5	once	CASSKGPEVQETQYF	TGTGCCAGCAGCAAAGGGCCAGAAGTCCAAGAGACCCAGTACTTC
NA	TRBV5-1	TRBJ1-2	NA	CASSLVGYGYTF	TGCGCCAGCAGCTTGGTCGGCTATGGCTACACCTTC
TRBD2	TRBV5-1	TRBJ2-2	NA	CASSELAGLNTGELFF	TGCGCCAGCAGCGAATTAGCGGGATTGAACACCGGGGAGCTGTTTTTT
TRBD2	TRBV19	TRBJ2-7	NA	CASSLKRTSGGSYEQYF	TGTGCCAGTAGTCTAAAGCGGACTAGCGGGGGCTCCTACGAGCAGTACTTC
NA	TRBV29-1	TRBJ1-1	NA	CSVQQAHSAFF	TGCAGCGTACAACAGGCCCATAGCGCTTTCTTT
TRBD1	TRBV5-6	TRBJ2-7	NA	CASSWGQGSYEQYF	TGTGCCAGCAGCTGGGGACAGGGTAGCTACGAGCAGTACTTC
TRBD2	TRBV11-3	TRBJ2-7	NA	CASSSIAGGRHEQYF	TGTGCCAGCAGCTCCATAGCGGGAGGGCGGCACGAGCAGTACTTC
TRBD1	TRBV5-4	TRBJ2-7	once	CASSRDRDEQYF	TGTGCCAGCAGCCGGGACAGGGACGAGCAGTACTTC
TRBD1	TRBV19	TRBJ2-4	NA	CASSIDRGNIQYF	TGTGCCAGTAGTATTGACAGGGGGAACATTCAGTACTTC
NA	TRBV25-1	TRBJ2-6	NA	CASSEFRGSGANVLTF	TGTGCCAGCAGTGAATTCCGGGGGTCTGGGGCCAACGTCCTGACTTTC
NA	TRBV28	TRBJ1-1	NA	CASTREGDTEAFF	TGTGCCAGCACCAGGGAGGGGGACACTGAAGCTTTCTTT
NA	TRBV6-5	TRBJ2-5	NA	CASRVTSQETQYF	TGTGCCAGCAGGGTGACGAGCCAAGAGACCCAGTACTTC
TRBD1	TRBV4-1	TRBJ1-2	once	CASSHPPDRGKANYGYTF	TGCGCCAGCAGCCACCCCCCCGACAGGGGTAAAGCTAACTATGGCTACACCTTC